This note documents a single T cell receptor beta chain sequence. The table came from immunoSEQ multiplex PCR; TCRdb's copy has only in-frame clones and leaves some out. The table records 150,000 or so clones, about 94% of them present only once. This specimen belongs to a study of control samples from healthy donors and cancer patients. Germline CDR1 MNHNS, CDR2 SASEGT. The CDR3 is made up of 15 amino acids. With 2 bases removed from V and 3 bases from J, the gap between germline ends came to 13 bases. The sample comprised blood. This sequence was found in a man in his forties or fifties in good health. The chain has TRBV6-1 and TRBJ1-2; TRBD1 is a possible D gene (6 bases). The CDR3 DNA reads as TGTGCCAGCAGTGAAATAGGGGGACGACACTATGGCTACACCTTC. Translating gives CASSEIGGRHYGYTF.